Sequencing of this TCR beta chain was carried out in a study of T cells in Graves' hyperthyroidism and ophthalmopathy (dated by TCRdb to about 2019). For context, the study as a whole: Peripheral blood was sampled at the time of initial diagnosis, prior to any treatment. To identify distinguishing TCR V-J signatures, a discovery cohort of around 100 patients was used, comprising some 45 with Graves' ophthalmopathy and approximately 57 with stable Graves' hyperthyroidism. Whether ophthalmopathy could be predicted prospectively was tested in an independent validation cohort made up of under 20 hyperthyroidism patients plus 17 patients who later progressed to ophthalmopathy. The roughly 100 discovery patients were randomly divided into training and test sets at a 7:3 ratio. In addition, the study compared T-cell repertoires in thyroid tissue and in blood from five or six Graves' hyperthyroidism patients. Following sampling, methimazole starting at 30 mg daily was given to hyperthyroidism patients, and high-dose intravenous methylprednisolone was given to ophthalmopathy patients. The paper reports TCR Vbeta CDR3 sequencing of approximately 130 peripheral blood samples: under 45 ophthalmopathy, fewer than 80 hyperthyroidism and around 17 progressor patients. The paper's findings and limits, for the study overall: A model built on a 13 V-J signature distinguished ophthalmopathy from stable hyperthyroidism, reaching around 88% sensitivity and under 84% specificity in cross-validation and 80%/75% in testing. No statistical method was used to fix the sample size in advance, and group allocation was not hidden from the investigators. In validation, the model predicted progression to ophthalmopathy a median of roughly 6.5 months before onset, with roughly 70% sensitivity and around 76% specificity. Most expanded thyroid clonotypes (frequency above 0.001) were also detected in blood, a finding suggesting that blood repertoires may reflect thyroid immune responses.

A patient counted as having stable Graves' hyperthyroidism if no progression to ophthalmopathy occurred over 18 months of follow-up. The hyperthyroidism patients were between 18 and 65 years old and newly diagnosed, with a disease duration of less than 2 months. The study excluded patients with uncontrolled infections, other autoimmune diseases, pregnancy or lactation. Clinical symptoms, serum thyroxine and TRAb, thyroid ultrasound, and orbital computed tomography formed the basis for the diagnoses. PBMCs were separated from 10 ml of fresh peripheral blood using Ficoll-Paque density gradient centrifugation. Trizol reagent was used to extract total RNA, and RNA quality was then checked on an Agilent 2100 Bioanalyzer. TCR beta CDR3 regions were amplified from RNA transcripts. The TCR CDR3 was subjected to a first round of RT-PCR using the HTBI primer set and the Qiagen OneStep RT-PCR kit. A second multiplex PCR round built the libraries, followed by size selection and purification. The libraries were sequenced on an Illumina HiSeq2000 using paired-end 100 bp reads. As for the original processing: SOAPnuke was used to process the raw data, removing reads that contained adapters or uncalled bases, had a mean Phred below 15, or lacked an exact match to the constant primer or identifier. COPE v1.2.5 was used to merge the high-quality paired reads, and each unique nucleotide sequence was defined as a clonotype. Clonotypes were aligned to IMGT TRBV, TRBD and TRBJ reference segments using MiTCR v1.1. The analysis included only V-J combinations with a frequency above 0.0001, which together covered around 99% of the repertoires. A TCS score was defined as the ratio between F50 (clonal expansion) and ExV (chaos), using BLOSUM62-based TCRdist between CDR3 peptides within each V-J. Welch's t-statistics and random forest reduced around 510 V-J features to 13, which were used in a naive Bayes classifier (R e1071). TCRdb passed the public sequencing reads through fastp at Q25 and MiXCR, retaining productive beta sequences. Rows are combined by CDR3 protein, so each entry shows the most common genes and DNA. TCRdb, not the authors, supplied the V and J calls. In all, the sample holds approximately 410,000 distinct CDR3 sequences, and about 13% of those were seen once. The ten largest clonotypes hold approximately 5.3% of the sample.

This clonotype was counted a few times. Its antigen is not yet known. Per-base quality was not reported, and no clone a single base away is much larger than it. Cut back by 6 bases and 2 bases, the V and J ends lie 13 bases apart. The germline V gene specifies SGDLS as CDR1 and YYNGEE as CDR2. Inclusive of the bounding cysteine and phenylalanine, the CDR3 is 14 residues long. This entry keeps only the CDR3 DNA: 42 bases, framed from base 1. Material for sequencing was blood. This clonotype was sampled from a young woman with Graves' hyperthyroidism. The chain is encoded by TRBV9 joined to TRBJ2-3; tentative D gene TRBD1, with 6 bases matching. The DNA sequence is as follows: TGTGCCAGCACTAACAGGGTGGACACAGATACGCAGTATTTT. This yields the protein CASTNRVDTDTQYF.